This T cell receptor beta chain is from a study of metastatic and nonmetastatic thyroid tumors. Study details: Repertoire comparisons spanned blood and tumor or nodule tissue from malignant and benign thyroid patients.

This clone was detected a few times. Just one base apart from a much larger clone, this may be a read error. TCRdb re-analyzed the PCR reads through MiXCR. This table has around 23,000 clones, roughly a quarter appearing once. There were no patients who had received any treatment before thyroid surgery. Sequencing used blood. The origin of this receptor is a male donor with papillary thyroid cancer or a benign thyroid nodule (not recorded which). Some clones in this sample may be carry-over from other donors' samples.

The CDR3 sequence: CASIGWDYEQFF. The CDR3 coding sequence is TGTGCCAGCATTGGGTGGGACTACGAGCAGTTCTTC. The chain is built from TRBV2 and TRBJ2-1; TRBD2 matches 7 bases. Germline V lookup: CDR1 SNHLY, CDR2 FYNNEI. The length of the CDR3 is 12 residues. The V segment lost 7 bases and the J segment 10 bases; nucleotides outside the gene matches: 7.